A single sample is the source of the 15 T cell receptor beta chains below, sequenced in a study of neurological immune-mediated disorders. Time point given: technical triplicate 3. From the 5' RACE reads, TCRdb called clonotypes with MiXCR, one entry per CDR3 protein. The sample lists about 45,000 distinct CDR3 sequences, about a fifth occurring once. The sample taken for sequencing was PBMCs. The source is a man aged 60-69 years with HTLV-1-associated myelopathy (HAM/TSP).

This clonotype appeared many times. The genes are TRBV28 and TRBJ1-6; D not resolved. This CDR3 is 14 amino acids long. Germline V gives CDR1 MDHEN, CDR2 SYDVKM. V shed 6 bases and J shed 6 bases, with 12 bases lying between them. In DNA form, the CDR3 reads TGTGCCAGCAGCCGCGAGAGCTTTAATTCACCCCTCCACTTT. Residues: CASSRESFNSPLHF.

This clonotype appeared many times. V and J are TRBV5-4 and TRBJ2-3; 13 bases fit TRBD2. The length of the CDR3 is 18 residues. CDR1 is SGHNT and CDR2 is YYREEE in the germline V gene (reference sequence). Trimming cost V 4 bases and J 2 bases; bases outside gene matches: 10. The CDR3, as DNA: TGTGCCAGCAGCCGAGGGACTAGCGGGGAACCGGTCACAGATACGCAGTATTTT. Encoded protein: CASSRGTSGEPVTDTQYF.

There are many counts of this clonotype. V and J are TRBV4-2 and TRBJ1-1; 8 bases match TRBD1. This CDR3 is built from 14 residues. The J segment lost 5 bases and the V segment lost 3 bases, leaving 5 bases of the junction unmatched. The V gene's germline CDR1 is LGHNA and CDR2 YNFKEQ. CDR3 DNA sequence: TGTGCCAGCAGCCACGGACAGGGTGGAACTGAAGCTTTCTTT. Translated: CASSHGQGGTEAFF.

This clonotype showed up many times. J is TRBJ2-1 and V is TRBV27; D call uncertain. CDR1 and CDR2 from the germline V gene are MNHEY and SMNVEV (reference sequence). V was shortened by 3 bases and J by 6 bases, with 12 bases between the two germline ends. The length of the CDR3 is 14 residues. CDR3 residues: CASSFLPLGNEQFF. CDR3 DNA: TGTGCCAGCAGTTTCCTACCGCTGGGCAATGAGCAGTTCTTC.

This clonotype was counted at least ten times. The V gene is TRBV5-1, the J gene TRBJ1-1; 9 positions agree with TRBD1. Germline-derived CDR1 and CDR2 are SGHRS and YFSETQ. This CDR3 has 16 residues. The trim removed 4 bases at V and 1 base at J, leaving 8 bases unmatched. The CDR3, as DNA: TGCGCCAGCAGCGAAGGGGGGACAGGGACGAACACTGAAGCTTTCTTT. Amino acids: CASSEGGTGTNTEAFF.

This clonotype was picked up many times. V usage is TRBV20-1 and J usage is TRBJ2-7; 8 bases match TRBD1. The CDR3 is 14 residues long. V lost 6 bases, J lost 4 bases, and 11 bases stayed unmatched. The V gene's germline CDR1 is DFQATT and CDR2 SNEGSKA (reference sequence). CDR3 loop: CSARSGTGVYEQYF. CDR3 DNA sequence: TGCAGTGCCAGGTCCGGGACAGGTGTTTACGAGCAGTACTTC.

The sample holds many counts of this clonotype. The chain has TRBV28 and TRBJ2-3, with D perhaps matching TRBD2 (6 bases). V lost 4 bases, J lost 0 bases, and 8 bases lay in between. CDR3 size: 14 residues. Germline V gives CDR1 MDHEN, CDR2 SYDVKM. CDR3 bases: TGTGCCAGCAGTTCCGGGACTAGCACAGATACGCAGTATTTT. As protein: CASSSGTSTDTQYF. The full variable domain, rest sourced from reference TRBV28 and TRBJ2-3, is DVKVTQSSRYLVKRTGEKVFLECVQDMDHENMFWYRQDPGLGLRLIYFSYDVKMKEKGDIPEGYSVSREKKERFSLILESASTNQTSMYLCASSSGTSTDTQYFGPGTRLTVL.

This clonotype has at least ten counts. J is TRBJ2-3 and V is TRBV27, with D maybe TRBD2 (6 bases). V lost 8 bases to trimming and J lost 2 bases, with 17 bases between them. This CDR3 is built from 15 residues. The germline CDR1 and CDR2 sequences are MNHEY and SMNVEV (reference sequence). The CDR3 bases are TGTGCCAGCGGAATATCCGGGACTTACACAGATACGCAGTATTTT. Protein: CASGISGTYTDTQYF.

At least ten counts were recorded for this clonotype. The chain carries TRBV7-2 and TRBJ1-4; possibly TRBD1 for D (6 bases). Germline V gene sequence: CDR1 SGHTA, CDR2 FQGNSA. V lost 3 bases to trimming and J lost 4 bases, with 9 bases between them. The CDR3 extends over 14 amino acids. This chain's CDR3 is CASSFGGHNEKLFF. DNA of the CDR3: TGTGCCAGCAGCTTTGGGGGGCATAATGAAAAACTGTTTTTT.

This clonotype appeared many times. The gene calls are TRBV5-6 and TRBJ2-5; the D is unclear. CDR1 and CDR2 from the germline V gene are SGHDT and YYEEEE. The CDR3 consists of 14 residues. With 0 bases removed from V and 2 bases from J, the gap between germline ends came to 8 bases. CDR3 nucleotide sequence: TGTGCCAGCAGCTTGGACAGAACGCAAGAGACCCAGTACTTC. Amino acids: CASSLDRTQETQYF. Filled out from reference TRBV5-6 and TRBJ2-5, the complete variable domain reads DAGVTQSPTHLIKTRGQQVTLRCSPKSGHDTVSWYQQALGQGPQFIFQYYEEEERQRGNFPDRFSGHQFPNYSSELNVNALLLGDSALYLCASSLDRTQETQYFGPGTRLLVL.

In its sample, this clonotype was seen many times. V is TRBV18 and J is TRBJ2-3, with D possibly matching TRBD2 (6 bases). Germline CDR1 KGHSH, CDR2 LQKENI. V lost 6 bases to trimming and J lost 4 bases, with 11 bases between them. CDR3 size: 13 residues. The CDR3 nucleotides are TGTGCCAGCTCGTATGGAGGGGCAGATACGCAGTATTTT. Amino acid sequence: CASSYGGADTQYF.

There are many counts of this clonotype. This sequence joins TRBV7-6 and TRBJ2-3, with 7 bases that match TRBD2. Germline lookup yields CDR1 SGHVS and CDR2 FNYEAQ. J was trimmed by 0 bases and V by 1 base; bases with no gene match: 4. The CDR3 length is 16 residues. Written as DNA, the CDR3 is TGTGCCAGCAGCTTAGAAGGCGGGAGTAGCACAGATACGCAGTATTTT. This gives the protein CASSLEGGSSTDTQYF.

The table lists this clonotype with many counts. The chain carries TRBV20-1 and TRBJ2-3, with 13 bases matching TRBD2. The CDR3 runs 16 residues. Per germline, CDR1 DFQATT and CDR2 SNEGSKA (reference sequence). After removal of 4 bases from V and 3 bases from J, the junction contained 7 bases not matched to a gene. CDR3 DNA: TGCAGTGCTATAACCGGGACTAGCGGGAAGACAGATACGCAGTATTTT. Protein: CSAITGTSGKTDTQYF.

This clonotype was seen ten or more times. V and J are TRBV20-1 and TRBJ2-1, with TRBD2 matching over 14 bases. The germline V gene encodes CDR1 DFQATT and CDR2 SNEGSKA (reference sequence). Trimming cost V 4 bases and J 7 bases; bases outside gene matches: 3. The CDR3 contains 14 residues. CDR3 coding DNA: TGCAGTGCTACCGGGACTAGCGGGAGAAATGAGCAGTTCTTC. It codes for CSATGTSGRNEQFF.

V gene TRBV2 combines with J gene TRBJ2-7; D is unresolved. V shed 3 bases and J shed 9 bases, with 6 bases lying between them. Germline loops: CDR1 SNHLY, CDR2 FYNNEI. The CDR3 runs 10 residues. The DNA of the CDR3 is TGTGCCAGCAGTGACCAGGTGCAGTACTTC. It codes for CASSDQVQYF.